This TCR beta chain was sequenced during a study of Ad26.COV2.S vaccination and SARS-CoV-2 variants. Overall study: Of the COV1001 trial arms, the Ad26.COV2.S arm included the donor. Once or twice, 56 days apart, Ad26.COV2.S was delivered intramuscularly. Study results and caveats: TCR breadth and depth analyses may have underestimated total T cell responses.

Produced via immunoSEQ multiplex PCR; TCRdb's table is partial and in-frame only. The table includes 440,000 or so clones, 92% detected once. Indicated treatment: around 19 received Ad26.COV2.S at low or high dose, single or two shots; 5 received placebo; per-sample allocation not given. The investigators took samples on day 63 after the first vaccine or placebo injection. The V end was cut by 3 bases, the J end by 0 bases, with 21 bases between. The CDR3 is 19 amino acids. The germline V gene encodes CDR1 MNHEY and CDR2 SMNVEV (reference sequence). Regarding this clone: Its specificity is not known.

This clonotype was sampled from a person between 18 and 59 years old who received the Ad26.COV2.S COVID-19 vaccine or a placebo. The chain recombines TRBV27 with TRBJ1-3, with D possibly TRBD1 on 6 matching bases. The source was peripheral blood, collected in a trial of Ad26.COV2.S vaccine versus placebo. The CDR3 loop reads CASSFLRTGAGVSGNTIYF. The CDR3 coding sequence is TGTGCCAGCAGTTTTCTCCGGACCGGGGCAGGGGTCTCTGGAAACACCATATATTTT.